Shown below are 2 T cell receptor beta chains from a single sample sequenced in a study of cytomegalovirus exposure and HLA in healthy donors. PCR used 60 Vbeta primers and 13 Jbeta primers. Assay: immunoSEQ multiplex PCR; the TCRdb copy retains only in-frame clones and omits some. Here the sample spans roughly 140,000 clones, roughly 84% being singletons. Specimen: PBMCs. These receptors originate from a young woman in good health and CMV-seronegative.

The V gene is TRBV28, the J gene TRBJ1-2, with 8 bases that match TRBD1. The CDR3 covers 14 residues. The germline gives CDR1 MDHEN, CDR2 SYDVKM. V was pared by 5 bases and J by 4 bases, with 6 bases of the junction left unmatched. The CDR3 nucleotides are TGTGCCAGCAGTCCCCCGACAGGGGCCTATGGCTACACCTTC. Amino acid sequence: CASSPPTGAYGYTF.

For the CDR3, the DNA is TGTGCCAGCAGTATTTATTTTGACAGGACAGGGGGTTCGAGACAGCCCCAGCATTTT. Its translation is CASSIYFDRTGGSRQPQHF. The chain couples TRBV28 to TRBJ1-5; TRBD1 matches 10 bases. CDR1 and CDR2 from the germline V gene are MDHEN and SYDVKM. The CDR3 is 19 residues long. J lost 7 bases, V lost 5 bases, and 20 bases had no gene match.